This T cell receptor beta chain derives from a study of CD8 T cells in ankylosing spondylitis. This CDR3 contains 15 residues. The germline V gene has CDR1 DFQATT and CDR2 SNEGSKA (reference sequence). The V end was cut by 5 bases, the J end by 2 bases, with 17 bases between. Libraries for TCR beta were made by quantitative 5'-RACE with molecular barcodes. MiXCR, run by TCRdb on the 5' RACE reads, gives a single entry per CDR3 protein. The table records 200,000 to 300,000 distinct CDR3 sequences, roughly a quarter of them present only once. This clonotype was counted between two and nine times. Its cognate antigen is unknown. Study findings and constraints: Ankylosing spondylitis blood appeared to be characterized by a TCR beta motif of roughly eight highly homologous variants.

The material sequenced was blood, either unsorted or a sorted T cell fraction (not recorded which). The receptor was isolated from a male donor with ankylosing spondylitis or in good health (not recorded which). The chain has TRBV20-1 and TRBJ2-3; possible D gene TRBD2, 5 bases. The CDR3 DNA reads as TGCAGTGCTCAATTCCCCGGACTCAACACAGATACGCAGTATTTT. Translating gives CSAQFPGLNTDTQYF.